The 32 T cell receptor beta chains below were found in one sample sequenced in a study of blood T cells in healthy people across ages. With a J-beta primer mix and a sample-barcoded 5' primer, a second PCR ran about 6 to 11 cycles. TCRdb re-called the 5' RACE reads through MiXCR, storing one row per CDR3 protein. The sample lists roughly 800,000 distinct CDR3 sequences, roughly 64% occurring once. The sample taken for sequencing was blood. Source of these receptors: a man younger than 40 in good health.

Turning to this clonotype: Germline is not matched at one junction end, which may reflect a read error. This chain links TRBV7-2 with TRBJ2-7, with D hard to call. This CDR3 region has 13 residues. CDR1 is SGHTA and CDR2 is FQGNSA in the germline V gene. The CDR3 DNA reads as TGCGCCAGCAGCAGTCACCTCTCCTACGAGCAGTACTTC. This encodes CASSSHLSYEQYF.

The V gene is TRBV4-3, the J gene TRBJ2-1; D might be TRBD2 (5 bases). The CDR3 has 13 amino acids. V was shortened by 3 bases and J by 12 bases, with 15 bases between the two germline ends. Germline lookup yields CDR1 LGHNA and CDR2 YSLEER. CDR3 sequence reads: CASSQGESVGQFF. CDR3 nucleotides: TGCGCCAGCAGCCAGGGAGAATCGGTTGGGCAGTTCTTC.

The gene calls are TRBV20-1 and TRBJ2-3; no definite D call. Per the germline V gene, CDR1 is DFQATT and CDR2 is SNEGSKA (reference sequence). The CDR3 extends over 10 amino acids. The V end lost 7 bases, the J end lost 3 bases, and 5 bases lay between the germline ends. CDR3 in amino acids: CSVNTDTQYF. The CDR3 nucleotides are TGCAGTGTTAATACAGATACGCAGTATTTT.

The V and J genes are TRBV4-3 and TRBJ2-5, with D perhaps TRBD2 (5 bases). V was clipped by 2 bases and J by 11 bases, with 18 bases between them. The CDR3 has 14 residues. Germline assignment: CDR1 LGHNA and CDR2 YSLEER. The CDR3 reads CASSQRPEGSRQYF. In nucleotides, the CDR3 is TGCGCCAGCAGCCAACGGCCTGAGGGCAGTCGGCAGTACTTC.

This chain connects TRBV29-1 to TRBJ2-4, with D perhaps TRBD2 (7 bases). The last part of the DNA fits TRBJ2-7 better; the J call may be wrong. CDR3 length: 12 amino acids. CDR1 and CDR2 (germline): SQVTM, ANQGSEA. DNA of the CDR3: TGCAGCGGAGGGGGGGGGATCTACGAGCAGTACTTC. Protein: CSGGGGIYEQYF.

The chain employs TRBV7-2 and TRBJ1-1; D is perhaps TRBD1 (5 bases). Trimming cost V 1 base and J 2 bases, with 11 bases left between them. CDR3 length equals 15 residues. Germline CDR1 SGHTA, CDR2 FQGNSA. The CDR3 sequence: CASSLVGAFNTEAFF. DNA of the CDR3: TGTGCCAGCAGCTTAGTCGGGGCATTCAACACTGAAGCTTTCTTT. The whole variable domain, filled in from reference TRBV7-2 and TRBJ1-1, reads GAGVSQSPSNKVTEKGKDVELRCDPISGHTALYWYRQSLGQGLEFLIYFQGNSAPDKSGLPSDRFSAERTGGSVSTLTIQRTQQEDSAVYLCASSLVGAFNTEAFFGQGTRLTVV.

The table lists this clonotype with many counts. This rearrangement joins TRBV29-1 to TRBJ2-5; D remains ambiguous. The V end was cut by 4 bases, the J end by 5 bases, with 11 bases between. The germline CDR1 and CDR2 sequences are SQVTM and ANQGSEA. This CDR3 is built from 12 residues. CDR3 region: CSVVSVGETQYF. The CDR3 nucleotides are TGCAGCGTTGTATCAGTAGGGGAGACCCAGTACTTC.

V usage is TRBV7-2 and J usage is TRBJ2-7; possible D gene TRBD1, 6 bases. The CDR3 extends over 14 amino acids. V gave up 2 bases and J gave up 2 bases, with 10 bases separating them. The V gene's germline CDR1 is SGHTA and CDR2 FQGNSA. The CDR3 is CASSLWGPAYEQYF. As DNA, the CDR3 is TGTGCCAGCAGCTTATGGGGGCCCGCCTACGAGCAGTACTTC.

This clonotype was seen only a few times. This sequence joins TRBV2 and TRBJ2-5; the D is unclear. From germline, CDR1 is SNHLY and CDR2 FYNNEI. Trimming took 3 bases from V and 5 from J, leaving 10 bases between them. The CDR3 runs to 13 residues. The CDR3 DNA reads TGTGCCAGCAGTGAGGCATCGAGGGAGACCCAGTACTTC. Translating it yields CASSEASRETQYF. The variable domain in full, completed from reference TRBV2 and TRBJ2-5, reads EPEVTQTPSHQVTQMGQEVILRCVPISNHLYFYWYRQILGQKVEFLVSFYNNEISEKSEIFDDQFSVERPDGSNFTLKIRSTKLEDSAMYFCASSEASRETQYFGPGTRLLVL.

This rearrangement joins TRBV7-8 to TRBJ1-1, with D maybe TRBD1 (5 bases). V gave up 1 base and J gave up 4 bases, with 10 bases separating them. CDR1 and CDR2 from the germline V gene are SGHVS and FQNEAQ. This CDR3 spans 14 amino acids. This CDR3 reads CASSLEVGGTEAFF. CDR3 nucleotide sequence: TGTGCCAGCAGCTTAGAAGTGGGGGGCACTGAAGCTTTCTTT.

The rearrangement uses TRBV2 and TRBJ2-5; tentative D call: TRBD2 (6 bases). V shed 11 bases and J shed 1 base, with 14 bases lying between them. CDR1 and CDR2 (germline): SNHLY, FYNNEI. The CDR3 has 13 amino acids. CDR3 in amino acids: CAGSRTIQETQYF. Written as DNA, the CDR3 is TGTGCCGGAAGCCGGACTATCCAAGAGACCCAGTACTTC.

This clonotype was detected only a few times. The CDR3 bases are TGCGCCAGCAGCTTAGCGGTCCAGAGCTCCTACAATGAGCAGTTCTTC. This codes for CASSLAVQSSYNEQFF. The gene calls are TRBV5-1 and TRBJ2-1, with a weak D call TRBD2 (5 bases). CDR3 length: 16 residues. Germline V lookup: CDR1 SGHRS, CDR2 YFSETQ. The V gene lost 2 bases and the J gene lost 0 bases, with 12 bases spanning the gap.

As for this clonotype: At one end, the junction sequence differs from germline, possibly due to a read error. The V gene is TRBV5-1, the J gene TRBJ2-3, with a tentative D call TRBD2 (6 bases). The V gene's germline CDR1 is SGHRS and CDR2 YFSETQ. The CDR3 consists of 16 residues. CDR3 in DNA: TGCGCCAACAGCTTGTTCGGGGGAACTAGCACAGATACGCAGTATTTT. Amino acids: CANSLFGGTSTDTQYF.

The chain recombines TRBV28 with TRBJ2-4; 7 nucleotides agree with TRBD1. V dropped 11 bases and J dropped 8; count of bases not matched to a gene: 15. In germline, CDR1 is MDHEN, CDR2 SYDVKM. This CDR3 has 14 amino acids. The CDR3 region is CASSRDRVRDIQYF. The CDR3 DNA is TGTGCCTCATCCCGTGACAGGGTGCGGGACATTCAGTACTTC. The complete variable domain, with remaining parts taken from reference TRBV28 and TRBJ2-4, reads DVKVTQSSRYLVKRTGEKVFLECVQDMDHENMFWYRQDPGLGLRLIYFSYDVKMKEKGDIPEGYSVSREKKERFSLILESASTNQTSMYLCASSRDRVRDIQYFGAGTRLSVL.

The chain has TRBV6-5 and TRBJ1-2; no firm D call. This CDR3 comprises 15 residues. Germline V gene sequence: CDR1 MNHEY, CDR2 SVGAGI. Trimming removed 7 bases from V and 2 bases from J, with 17 bases in between. CDR3 DNA: TGTGCCAGCATCTCAAAGGGCAGATCAAACTATGGCTACACCTTC. It codes for CASISKGRSNYGYTF.

This clonotype was counted between two and nine times. This sequence joins TRBV27 and TRBJ2-1; 13 bases match TRBD2. V was clipped by 4 bases and J by 8 bases; unmatched bases: 8. The CDR3 spans 16 residues. Germline CDR1 is MNHEY and CDR2 is SMNVEV (reference sequence). CDR3 protein: CASSSLNGLAGDEQFF. The CDR3, as DNA: TGTGCCAGCAGTTCACTAAACGGACTAGCGGGAGATGAGCAGTTCTTC.

This sequence joins TRBV10-3 and TRBJ2-3; TRBD1 or TRBD2 may be the D gene (7 bases each). The CDR3 covers 16 residues. Germline CDR1 and CDR2: ENHRY and SYGVKD. V gave up 6 bases and J gave up 0 bases, with 16 bases separating them. The chain's CDR3 is CAISDPGGVSTDTQYF. In DNA, the CDR3 is TGTGCCATCAGCGACCCAGGGGGGGTAAGCACAGATACGCAGTATTTT.

The genes are TRBV20-1 and TRBJ2-5, with TRBD2 as a possible D gene (6 bases). The V end lost 6 bases, the J end lost 0 bases, and 20 bases lay between the germline ends. This CDR3 spans 16 amino acids. CDR1 is DFQATT and CDR2 is SNEGSKA in the germline V gene (reference sequence). The CDR3 sequence is CSATGYIAEYQETQYF. The DNA of the CDR3 is TGCAGTGCCACGGGATATATAGCGGAGTACCAAGAGACCCAGTACTTC.

The chain combines TRBV5-1 with TRBJ2-5, with unresolved D. CDR3 length: 13 residues. The ends were cut back, 2 bases at V and 7 bases at J, with 12 bases in the middle. The germline gives CDR1 SGHRS, CDR2 YFSETQ. As DNA, the CDR3 is TGCGCCAGCAGCTTCCAGGCTTCGGGGACCCAGTACTTC. This encodes CASSFQASGTQYF.

There are a few counts of this clonotype. The chain links TRBV6-1 to TRBJ2-5, with 9 bases that match TRBD1. V was clipped by 6 bases and J by 5 bases; unmatched bases: 10. CDR3 length equals 15 residues. Germline V gene sequence: CDR1 MNHNS, CDR2 SASEGT. DNA for the CDR3: TGTGCCAGCAGGGACAGGGGTTCCACGTGGGAGACCCAGTACTTC. It encodes CASRDRGSTWETQYF.

The V call is TRBV11-2, the J call TRBJ2-3; 12 bases align to TRBD2. V was clipped by 5 bases and J by 5 bases; unmatched bases: 17. CDR1 and CDR2 from the germline V gene are SGHAT and FQNNGV. This CDR3 region has 19 residues. CDR3 loop: CASSPTGTASGRVVDTQYF. Here the CDR3 DNA reads TGTGCCAGCAGCCCGACCGGGACGGCTAGCGGGAGGGTTGTAGATACGCAGTATTTT.

V and J are TRBV20-1 and TRBJ1-5, with D possibly being TRBD1 (6 bases). Germline CDR1 is DFQATT and CDR2 is SNEGSKA (reference sequence). This CDR3 comprises 14 residues. V was cut by 0 bases and J by 7 bases, with 13 bases left in between. The CDR3 DNA sequence: TGCAGTGCTAGAGATGGGGGGCTGAGGCAGCCCCAGCATTTT. It codes for CSARDGGLRQPQHF.

The CDR3 nucleotides are TGTGCCAGCAGCCAGGGGGACAGGTCTACCACTGAAGCTTTCTTT. Translating gives CASSQGDRSTTEAFF. The V gene is TRBV3-1, the J gene TRBJ1-1; 8 bases align to TRBD1. Germline CDR1 is LGHDT and CDR2 is YNNKEL (reference sequence). This CDR3 is 15 amino acids long. V lost 3 bases to trimming and J lost 4 bases; unmatched junction nucleotides: 7.

This clonotype was seen a few times. This chain joins TRBV4-2 and TRBJ1-2; D ambiguous. V lost 0 bases, J lost 4 bases, and 15 bases lay in between. Germline-derived CDR1 and CDR2 are LGHNA and YNFKEQ. CDR3 length: 16 amino acids. The CDR3 sequence is CASSQESQSIFYGYTF. CDR3 sequence (DNA): TGTGCCAGCAGCCAAGAGTCGCAGAGCATATTCTATGGCTACACCTTC.

The CDR3 DNA reads as TGCGCCAGCAGCCCGTCCCATTTAGCGGGATTCTCCTACGAGCAGTACTTC. Translation: CASSPSHLAGFSYEQYF. The gene calls are TRBV4-3 and TRBJ2-7; the match to TRBD2 covers 8 bases. CDR3 length equals 17 residues. Germline V lookup: CDR1 LGHNA, CDR2 YSLEER. V was clipped by 4 bases and J by 0 bases; unmatched bases: 11.

The chain has TRBV6-6 and TRBJ2-7, with 11 bases identical to TRBD2. The CDR3 extends over 15 amino acids. J gave up 7 bases and V 6 bases, and 11 bases lay outside the gene matches. Per the germline V gene, CDR1 is MNHNY and CDR2 is SVGAGI (reference sequence). In DNA, the CDR3 is TGTGCCAGCAGACCAGGGCTAGCGGGGGGCCATGAGCAGTACTTC. The encoded protein is CASRPGLAGGHEQYF.

The V call is TRBV6-5, the J call TRBJ2-5, with TRBD2 matching 13 bases. The J segment lost 11 bases and the V segment lost 5 bases, leaving 14 bases of the junction unmatched. Germline V gene lookup returns CDR1 MNHEY and CDR2 SVGAGI. The CDR3 sequence is 16 residues long. The CDR3 DNA sequence: TGTGCCAGCAGTCCGACTAGCGGGGGGCGAGACAATGAGCAGTACTTC. It translates to CASSPTSGGRDNEQYF.

A word on this clonotype: The junction departs from germline at one end; a sequencing error may be responsible. The rearrangement uses TRBV15 and TRBJ2-7; 7 bases agree with TRBD2. The last part of the DNA fits TRBJ2-5 better; the J call may be wrong. The germline CDR1 and CDR2 sequences are LNHNV and YYDKDF (reference sequence). The CDR3 loop spans 13 amino acids. CDR3 in DNA: TGTACCACCAGCACTGGGGGGGGAGAGACCCAGTACTTC. It codes for CTTSTGGGETQYF.

The V gene is TRBV5-1, the J gene TRBJ2-2, with 7 nucleotides matching TRBD2. The trim removed 6 bases at V and 6 bases at J, leaving 14 bases unmatched. There are 16 residues in the CDR3. Germline CDR1 reads SGHRS; CDR2 reads YFSETQ. The CDR3 spells CASNRLGRPQSGELFF. The CDR3 nucleotides read TGCGCCAGCAACCGTCTCGGGAGGCCTCAGTCCGGGGAGCTGTTTTTT.

This clonotype was picked up a small number of times. The chain couples TRBV20-1 to TRBJ2-3; TRBD2 matches at 8 bases. The germline V gene encodes CDR1 DFQATT and CDR2 SNEGSKA (reference sequence). The CDR3 is 15 residues long. V trimming: 6 bases; J trimming: 0 bases; junction bases outside the gene matches: 8. The CDR3 loop reads CSASGLATSTDTQYF. CDR3 bases: TGCAGTGCCAGCGGACTAGCTACTAGCACAGATACGCAGTATTTT.

There are a few counts of this clonotype. The chain recombines TRBV4-2 with TRBJ2-1; 7 nucleotides line up with TRBD2. Germline CDR1 is LGHNA and CDR2 is YNFKEQ. CDR3 length equals 20 residues. Trimming took 0 bases from V and 8 from J; bases not matched to a gene: 22. CDR3 protein: CASSQEVGFAGVQVGHEQFF. The CDR3 nucleotides read TGTGCCAGCAGCCAAGAAGTGGGATTCGCGGGAGTGCAGGTTGGGCATGAGCAGTTCTTC.

This clonotype was seen once. This chain joins TRBV11-2 and TRBJ2-5, with 8 bases that match TRBD2. The length of the CDR3 is 15 residues. Germline CDR1 and CDR2: SGHAT and FQNNGV. The V segment lost 5 bases and the J segment 0 bases; nucleotides outside the gene matches: 5. In nucleotides, the CDR3 is TGTGCCAGCAGCCGAGCGGGAGATGACCAAGAGACCCAGTACTTC. This sequence encodes CASSRAGDDQETQYF.